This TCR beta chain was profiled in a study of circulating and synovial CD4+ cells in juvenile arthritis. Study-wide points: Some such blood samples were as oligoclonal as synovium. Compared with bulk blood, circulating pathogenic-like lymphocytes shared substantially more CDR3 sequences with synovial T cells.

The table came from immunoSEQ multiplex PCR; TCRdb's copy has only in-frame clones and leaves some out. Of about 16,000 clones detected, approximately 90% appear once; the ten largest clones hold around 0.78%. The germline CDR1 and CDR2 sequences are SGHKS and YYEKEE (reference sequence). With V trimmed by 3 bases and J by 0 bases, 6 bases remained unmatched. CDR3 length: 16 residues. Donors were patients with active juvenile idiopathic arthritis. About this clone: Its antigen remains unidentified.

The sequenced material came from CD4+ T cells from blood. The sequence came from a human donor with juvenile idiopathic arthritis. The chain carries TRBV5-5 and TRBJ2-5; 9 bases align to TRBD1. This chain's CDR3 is CASSWGTGSDQETQYF. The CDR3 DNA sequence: TGTGCCAGCAGCTGGGGGACAGGGAGTGACCAAGAGACCCAGTACTTC.